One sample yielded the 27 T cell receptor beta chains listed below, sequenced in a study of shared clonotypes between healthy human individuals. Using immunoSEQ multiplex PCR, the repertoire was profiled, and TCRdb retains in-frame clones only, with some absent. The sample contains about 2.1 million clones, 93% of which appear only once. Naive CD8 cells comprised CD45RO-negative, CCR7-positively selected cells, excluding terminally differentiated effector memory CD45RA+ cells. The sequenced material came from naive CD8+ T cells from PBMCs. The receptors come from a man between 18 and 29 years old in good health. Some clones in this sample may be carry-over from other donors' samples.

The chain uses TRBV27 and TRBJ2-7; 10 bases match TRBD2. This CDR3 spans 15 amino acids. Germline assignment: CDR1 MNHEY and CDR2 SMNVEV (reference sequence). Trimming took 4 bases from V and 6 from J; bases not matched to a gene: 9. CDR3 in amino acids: CASSSPLAGVREQYF. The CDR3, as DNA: TGTGCCAGCAGTTCCCCCCTAGCGGGAGTGCGCGAGCAGTACTTC.

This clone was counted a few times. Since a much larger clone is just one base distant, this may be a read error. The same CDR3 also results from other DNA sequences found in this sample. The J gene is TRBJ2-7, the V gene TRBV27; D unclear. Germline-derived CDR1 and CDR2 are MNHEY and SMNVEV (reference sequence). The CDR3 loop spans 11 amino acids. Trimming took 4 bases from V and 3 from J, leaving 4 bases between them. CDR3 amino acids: CASSSYYEQYF. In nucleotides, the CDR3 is TGTGCCAGCAGTTCCTACTACGAGCAGTACTTC.

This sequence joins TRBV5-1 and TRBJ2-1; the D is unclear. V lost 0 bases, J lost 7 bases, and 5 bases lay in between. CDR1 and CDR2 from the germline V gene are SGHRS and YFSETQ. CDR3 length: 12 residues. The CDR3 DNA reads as TGCGCCAGCAGCTTGGGGCCAAATGAGCAGTTCTTC. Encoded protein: CASSLGPNEQFF.

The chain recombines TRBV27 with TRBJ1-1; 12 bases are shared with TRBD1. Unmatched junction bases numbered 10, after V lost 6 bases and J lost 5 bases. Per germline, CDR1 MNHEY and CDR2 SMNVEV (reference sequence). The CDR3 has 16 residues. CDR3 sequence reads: CASRNRGQGAITEAFF. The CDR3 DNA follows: TGTGCCAGCAGGAACAGGGGACAGGGGGCTATTACTGAAGCTTTCTTT.

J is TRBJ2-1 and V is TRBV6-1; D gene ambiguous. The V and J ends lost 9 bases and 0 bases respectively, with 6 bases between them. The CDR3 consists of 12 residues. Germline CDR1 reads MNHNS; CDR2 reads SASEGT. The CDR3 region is CASLYSYNEQFF. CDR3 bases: TGTGCCAGTTTGTACTCCTACAATGAGCAGTTCTTC.

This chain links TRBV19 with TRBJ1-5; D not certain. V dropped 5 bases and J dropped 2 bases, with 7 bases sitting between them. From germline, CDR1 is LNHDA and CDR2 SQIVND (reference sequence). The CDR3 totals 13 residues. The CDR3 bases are TGTGCCAGTAGTCCTTCCGGCAATCAGCCCCAGCATTTT. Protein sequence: CASSPSGNQPQHF.

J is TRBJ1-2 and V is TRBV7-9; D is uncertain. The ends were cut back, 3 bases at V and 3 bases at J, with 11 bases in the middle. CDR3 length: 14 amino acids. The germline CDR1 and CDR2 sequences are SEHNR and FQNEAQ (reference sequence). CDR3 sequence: CASSFAGSDYGYTF. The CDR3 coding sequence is TGTGCCAGCAGCTTCGCGGGGAGCGACTATGGCTACACCTTC.

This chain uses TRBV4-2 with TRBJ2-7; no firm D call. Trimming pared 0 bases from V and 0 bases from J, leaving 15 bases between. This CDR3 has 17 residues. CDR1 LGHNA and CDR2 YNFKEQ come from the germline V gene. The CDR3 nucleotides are TGTGCCAGCAGCCAAGAACCCCCGACGGCTAGCTCCTACGAGCAGTACTTC. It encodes CASSQEPPTASSYEQYF.

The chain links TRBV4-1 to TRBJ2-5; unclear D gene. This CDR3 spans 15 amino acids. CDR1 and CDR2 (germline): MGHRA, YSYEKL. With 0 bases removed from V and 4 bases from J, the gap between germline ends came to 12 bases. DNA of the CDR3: TGCGCCAGCAGCCAAGAGCGGCGAGGCGGAGAGACCCAGTACTTC. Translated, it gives CASSQERRGGETQYF.

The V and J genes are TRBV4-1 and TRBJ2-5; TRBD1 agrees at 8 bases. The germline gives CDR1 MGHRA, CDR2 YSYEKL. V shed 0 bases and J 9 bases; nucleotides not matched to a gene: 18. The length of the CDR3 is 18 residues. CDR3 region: CASSQDFTDRELRTPQYF. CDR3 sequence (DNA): TGCGCCAGCAGCCAAGATTTCACGGACAGGGAACTGCGGACGCCCCAGTACTTC.

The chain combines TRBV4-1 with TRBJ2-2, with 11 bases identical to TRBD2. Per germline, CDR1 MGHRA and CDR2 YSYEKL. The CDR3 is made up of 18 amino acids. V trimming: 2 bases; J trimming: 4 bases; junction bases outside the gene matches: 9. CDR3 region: CASSQTLTSGIPTGELFF. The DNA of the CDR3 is TGCGCCAGCAGCCAAACACTGACTAGCGGGATTCCCACCGGGGAGCTGTTTTTT.

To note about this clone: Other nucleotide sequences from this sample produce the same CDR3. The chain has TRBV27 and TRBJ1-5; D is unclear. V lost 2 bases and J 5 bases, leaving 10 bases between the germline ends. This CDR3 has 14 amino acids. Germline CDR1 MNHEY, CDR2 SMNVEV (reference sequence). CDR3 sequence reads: CASSLRSGDQPQHF. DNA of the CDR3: TGTGCCAGCAGTTTAAGGTCGGGCGATCAGCCCCAGCATTTT.

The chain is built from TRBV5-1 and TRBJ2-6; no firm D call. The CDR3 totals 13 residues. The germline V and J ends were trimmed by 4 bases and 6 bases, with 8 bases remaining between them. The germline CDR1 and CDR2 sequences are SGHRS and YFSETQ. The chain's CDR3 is CASSTIEANVLTF. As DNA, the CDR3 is TGCGCCAGCAGCACGATCGAGGCCAACGTCCTGACTTTC.

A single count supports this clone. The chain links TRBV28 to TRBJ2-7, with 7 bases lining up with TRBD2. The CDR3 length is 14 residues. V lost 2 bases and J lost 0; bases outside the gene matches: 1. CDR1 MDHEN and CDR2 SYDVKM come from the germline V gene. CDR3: CASSLAGVSYEQYF. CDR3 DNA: TGTGCCAGCAGTTTAGCGGGGGTCTCCTACGAGCAGTACTTC.

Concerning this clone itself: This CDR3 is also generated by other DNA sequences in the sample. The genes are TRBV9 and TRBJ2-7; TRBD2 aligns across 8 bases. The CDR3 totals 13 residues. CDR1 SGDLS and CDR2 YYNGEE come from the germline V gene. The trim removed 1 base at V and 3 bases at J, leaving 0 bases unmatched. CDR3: CASSVSGSYEQYF. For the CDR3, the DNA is TGTGCCAGCAGCGTAAGCGGGAGCTACGAGCAGTACTTC.

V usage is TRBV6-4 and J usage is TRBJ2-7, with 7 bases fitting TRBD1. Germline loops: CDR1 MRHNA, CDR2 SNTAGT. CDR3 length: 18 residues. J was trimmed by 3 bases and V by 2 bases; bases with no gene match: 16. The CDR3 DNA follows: TGTGCCAGCAGTGACCCCGGGACAGCCCACCGACCGGGCTACGAGCAGTACTTC. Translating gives CASSDPGTAHRPGYEQYF.

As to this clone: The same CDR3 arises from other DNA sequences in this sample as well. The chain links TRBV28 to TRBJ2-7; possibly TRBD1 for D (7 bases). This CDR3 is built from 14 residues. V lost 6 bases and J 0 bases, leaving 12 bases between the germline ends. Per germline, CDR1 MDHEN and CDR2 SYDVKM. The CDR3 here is CASSPQGGSYEQYF. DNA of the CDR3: TGTGCCAGCAGCCCCCAGGGGGGCTCCTACGAGCAGTACTTC.

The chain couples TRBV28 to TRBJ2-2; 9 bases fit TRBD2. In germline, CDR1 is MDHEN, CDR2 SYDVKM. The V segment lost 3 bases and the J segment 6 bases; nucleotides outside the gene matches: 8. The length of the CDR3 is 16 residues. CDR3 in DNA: TGTGCCAGCAGTTTTATTAGCGGGAGTAGTTCCGGGGAGCTGTTTTTT. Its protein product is CASSFISGSSSGELFF. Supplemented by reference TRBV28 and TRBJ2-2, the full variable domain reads DVKVTQSSRYLVKRTGEKVFLECVQDMDHENMFWYRQDPGLGLRLIYFSYDVKMKEKGDIPEGYSVSREKKERFSLILESASTNQTSMYLCASSFISGSSSGELFFGEGSRLTVL.

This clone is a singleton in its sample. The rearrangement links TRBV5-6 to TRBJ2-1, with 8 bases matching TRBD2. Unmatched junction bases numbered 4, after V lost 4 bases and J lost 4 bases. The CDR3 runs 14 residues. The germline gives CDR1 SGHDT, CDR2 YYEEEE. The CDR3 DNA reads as TGTGCCAGCAGCGTAAGCGGGAGTTACAATGAGCAGTTCTTC. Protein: CASSVSGSYNEQFF. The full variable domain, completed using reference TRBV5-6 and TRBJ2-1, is DAGVTQSPTHLIKTRGQQVTLRCSPKSGHDTVSWYQQALGQGPQFIFQYYEEEERQRGNFPDRFSGHQFPNYSSELNVNALLLGDSALYLCASSVSGSYNEQFFGPGTRLTVL.

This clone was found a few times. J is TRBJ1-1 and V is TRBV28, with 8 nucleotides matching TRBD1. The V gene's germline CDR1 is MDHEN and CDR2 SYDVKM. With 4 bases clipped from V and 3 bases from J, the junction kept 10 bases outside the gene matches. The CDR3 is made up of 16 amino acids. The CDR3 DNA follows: TGTGCCAGCAGTTCATTACCAACAGGGGGATACACTGAAGCTTTCTTT. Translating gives CASSSLPTGGYTEAFF.

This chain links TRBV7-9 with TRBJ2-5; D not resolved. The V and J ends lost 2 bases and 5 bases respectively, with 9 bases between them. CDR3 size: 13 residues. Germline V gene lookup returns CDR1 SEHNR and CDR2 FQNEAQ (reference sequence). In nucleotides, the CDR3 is TGTGCCAGCAGCTTATCAGCCAGGGAGACCCAGTACTTC. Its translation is CASSLSARETQYF.

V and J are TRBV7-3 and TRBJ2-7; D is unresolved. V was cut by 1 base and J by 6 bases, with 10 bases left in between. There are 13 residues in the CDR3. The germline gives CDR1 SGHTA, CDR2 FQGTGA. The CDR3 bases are TGTGCCAGCAGCTTAAGCGGCAGATCCGAGCAGTACTTC. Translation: CASSLSGRSEQYF.

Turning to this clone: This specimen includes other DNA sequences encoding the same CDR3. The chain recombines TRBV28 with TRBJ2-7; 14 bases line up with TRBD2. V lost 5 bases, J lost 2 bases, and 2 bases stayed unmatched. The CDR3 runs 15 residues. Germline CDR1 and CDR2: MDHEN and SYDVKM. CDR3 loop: CASSLGLAGAYEQYF. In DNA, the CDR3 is TGTGCCAGCAGTCTGGGACTAGCGGGAGCCTACGAGCAGTACTTC.

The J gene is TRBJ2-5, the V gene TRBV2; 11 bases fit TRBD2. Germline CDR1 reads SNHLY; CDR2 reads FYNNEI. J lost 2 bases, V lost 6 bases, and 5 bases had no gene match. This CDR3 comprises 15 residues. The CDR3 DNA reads TGTGCCAGCAGGCTAGCGGGAGGCCGACAAGAGACCCAGTACTTC. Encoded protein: CASRLAGGRQETQYF. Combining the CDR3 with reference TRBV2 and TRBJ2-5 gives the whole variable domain EPEVTQTPSHQVTQMGQEVILRCVPISNHLYFYWYRQILGQKVEFLVSFYNNEISEKSEIFDDQFSVERPDGSNFTLKIRSTKLEDSAMYFCASRLAGGRQETQYFGPGTRLLVL.

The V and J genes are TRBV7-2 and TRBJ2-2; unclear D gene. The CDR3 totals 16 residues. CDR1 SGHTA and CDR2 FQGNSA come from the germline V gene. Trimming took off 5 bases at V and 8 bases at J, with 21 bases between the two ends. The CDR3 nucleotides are TGTGCCAGCAGCGCCTTTGGGCGGTCTTACGGAGGGGAGCTGTTTTTT. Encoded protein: CASSAFGRSYGGELFF.

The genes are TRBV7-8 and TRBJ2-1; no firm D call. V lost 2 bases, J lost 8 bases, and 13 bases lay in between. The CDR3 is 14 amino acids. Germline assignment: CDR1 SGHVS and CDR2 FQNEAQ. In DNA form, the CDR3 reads TGTGCCAGCAGCTTATTACGGAATGGGGATGAGCAGTTCTTC. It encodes CASSLLRNGDEQFF.

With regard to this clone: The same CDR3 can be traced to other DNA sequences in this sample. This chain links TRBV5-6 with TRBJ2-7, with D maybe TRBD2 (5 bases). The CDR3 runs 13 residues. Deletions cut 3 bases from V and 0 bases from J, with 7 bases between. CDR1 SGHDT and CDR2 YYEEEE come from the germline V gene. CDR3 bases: TGTGCCAGCAGCTCCCGGGACTCCTACGAGCAGTACTTC. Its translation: CASSSRDSYEQYF.